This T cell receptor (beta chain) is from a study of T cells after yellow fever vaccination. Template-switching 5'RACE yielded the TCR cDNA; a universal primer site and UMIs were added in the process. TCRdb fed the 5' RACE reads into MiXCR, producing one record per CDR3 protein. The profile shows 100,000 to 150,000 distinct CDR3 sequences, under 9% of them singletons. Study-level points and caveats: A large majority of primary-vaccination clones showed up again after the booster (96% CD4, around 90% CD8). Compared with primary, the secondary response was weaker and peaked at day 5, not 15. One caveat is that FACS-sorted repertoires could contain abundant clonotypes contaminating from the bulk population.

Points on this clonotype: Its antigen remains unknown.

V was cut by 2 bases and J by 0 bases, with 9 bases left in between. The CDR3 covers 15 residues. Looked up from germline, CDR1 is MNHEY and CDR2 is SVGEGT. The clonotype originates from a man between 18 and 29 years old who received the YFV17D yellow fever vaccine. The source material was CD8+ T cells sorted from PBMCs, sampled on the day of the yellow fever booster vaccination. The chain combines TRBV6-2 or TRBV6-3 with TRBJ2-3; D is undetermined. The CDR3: CASSYGGASTDTQYF. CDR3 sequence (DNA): TGTGCCAGCAGTTACGGCGGTGCTAGCACAGATACGCAGTATTTT.